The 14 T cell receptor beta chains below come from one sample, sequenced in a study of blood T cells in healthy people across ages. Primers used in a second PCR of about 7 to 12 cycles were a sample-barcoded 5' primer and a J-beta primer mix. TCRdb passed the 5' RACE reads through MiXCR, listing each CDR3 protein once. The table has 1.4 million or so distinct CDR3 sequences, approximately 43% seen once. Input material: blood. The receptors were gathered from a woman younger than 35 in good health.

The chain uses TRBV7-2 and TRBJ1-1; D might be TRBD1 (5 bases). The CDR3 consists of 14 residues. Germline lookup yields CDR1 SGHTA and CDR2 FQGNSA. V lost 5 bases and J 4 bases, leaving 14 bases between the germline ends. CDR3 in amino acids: CASSLRGGGTEAFF. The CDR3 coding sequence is TGTGCCAGCAGCCTGAGGGGCGGGGGCACTGAAGCTTTCTTT.

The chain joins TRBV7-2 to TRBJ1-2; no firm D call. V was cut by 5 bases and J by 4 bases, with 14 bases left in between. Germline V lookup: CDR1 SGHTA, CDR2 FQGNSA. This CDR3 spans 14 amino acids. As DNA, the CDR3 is TGTGCCAGCAGCGCGATTTCGGAGAGCTATGGCTACACCTTC. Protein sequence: CASSAISESYGYTF. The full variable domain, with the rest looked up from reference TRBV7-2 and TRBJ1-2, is GAGVSQSPSNKVTEKGKDVELRCDPISGHTALYWYRQSLGQGLEFLIYFQGNSAPDKSGLPSDRFSAERTGGSVSTLTIQRTQQEDSAVYLCASSAISESYGYTFGSGTRLTVV.

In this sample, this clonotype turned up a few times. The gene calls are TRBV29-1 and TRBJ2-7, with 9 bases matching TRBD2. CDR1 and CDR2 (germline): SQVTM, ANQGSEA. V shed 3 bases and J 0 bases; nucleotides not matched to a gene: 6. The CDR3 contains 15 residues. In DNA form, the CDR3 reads TGCAGCGTTGATTTCCCAGCGGGAGGCTCCTACGAGCAGTACTTC. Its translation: CSVDFPAGGSYEQYF.

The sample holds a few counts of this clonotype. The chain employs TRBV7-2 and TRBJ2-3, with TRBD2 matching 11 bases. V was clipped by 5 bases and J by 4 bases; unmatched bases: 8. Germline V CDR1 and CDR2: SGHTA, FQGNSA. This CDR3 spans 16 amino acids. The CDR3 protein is CASSPLAGGLPDTQYF. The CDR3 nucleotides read TGTGCCAGCAGCCCCCTAGCGGGAGGATTGCCAGATACGCAGTATTTT.

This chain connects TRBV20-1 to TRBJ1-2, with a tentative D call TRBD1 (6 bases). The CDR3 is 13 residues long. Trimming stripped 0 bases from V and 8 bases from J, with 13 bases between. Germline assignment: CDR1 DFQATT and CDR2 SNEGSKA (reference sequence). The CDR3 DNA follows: TGCAGTGCTAGAGAACAGGGATGGGGGGGCTACACCTTC. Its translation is CSAREQGWGGYTF.

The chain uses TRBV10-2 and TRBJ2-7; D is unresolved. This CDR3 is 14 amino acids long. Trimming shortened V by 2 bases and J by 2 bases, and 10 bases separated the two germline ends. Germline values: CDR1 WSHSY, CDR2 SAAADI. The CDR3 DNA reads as TGCGCCAGCAGTGAGGTACAATATACCTACGAGCAGTACTTC. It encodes CASSEVQYTYEQYF.

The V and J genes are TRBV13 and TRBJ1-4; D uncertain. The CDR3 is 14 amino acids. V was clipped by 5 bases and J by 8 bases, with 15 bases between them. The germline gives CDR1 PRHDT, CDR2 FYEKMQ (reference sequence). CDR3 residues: CASSLRSLMEKLFF. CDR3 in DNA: TGTGCCAGCAGCCTCCGGTCATTAATGGAAAAACTGTTTTTT.

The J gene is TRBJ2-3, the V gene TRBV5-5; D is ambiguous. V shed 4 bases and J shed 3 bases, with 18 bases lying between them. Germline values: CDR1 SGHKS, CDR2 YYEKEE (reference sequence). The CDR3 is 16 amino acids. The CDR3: CASSQTFGILTDTQYF. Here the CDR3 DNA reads TGTGCCAGCAGCCAGACCTTTGGGATTTTGACAGATACGCAGTATTTT.

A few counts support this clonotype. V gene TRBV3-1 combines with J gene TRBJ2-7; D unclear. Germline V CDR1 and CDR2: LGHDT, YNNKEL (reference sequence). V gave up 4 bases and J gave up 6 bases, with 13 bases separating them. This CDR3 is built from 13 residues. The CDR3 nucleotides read TGTGCCAGCAGCCCGATCCCCGGGCTCGAGCAGTACTTC. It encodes CASSPIPGLEQYF.

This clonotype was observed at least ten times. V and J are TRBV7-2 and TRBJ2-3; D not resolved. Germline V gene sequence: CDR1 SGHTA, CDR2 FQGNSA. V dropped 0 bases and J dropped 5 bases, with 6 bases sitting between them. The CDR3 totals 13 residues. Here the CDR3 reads CASSLAGRDTQYF. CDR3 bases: TGTGCCAGCAGCTTAGCTGGACGAGATACGCAGTATTTT. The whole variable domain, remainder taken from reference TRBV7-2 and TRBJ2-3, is GAGVSQSPSNKVTEKGKDVELRCDPISGHTALYWYRQSLGQGLEFLIYFQGNSAPDKSGLPSDRFSAERTGGSVSTLTIQRTQQEDSAVYLCASSLAGRDTQYFGPGTRLTVL.

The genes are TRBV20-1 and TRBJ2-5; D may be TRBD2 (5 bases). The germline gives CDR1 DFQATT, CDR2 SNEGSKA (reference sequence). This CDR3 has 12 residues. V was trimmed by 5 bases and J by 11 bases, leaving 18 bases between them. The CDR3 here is CSAALQRNEQYF. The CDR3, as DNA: TGCAGTGCTGCCCTTCAGCGGAATGAGCAGTACTTC.

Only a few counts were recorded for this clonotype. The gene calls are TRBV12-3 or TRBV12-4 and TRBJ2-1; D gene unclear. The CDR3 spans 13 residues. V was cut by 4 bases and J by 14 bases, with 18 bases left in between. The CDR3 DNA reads TGTGCCAGCAGTTCCTCTACGAGGCGAAGTGAGTTCTTC. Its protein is CASSSSTRRSEFF.

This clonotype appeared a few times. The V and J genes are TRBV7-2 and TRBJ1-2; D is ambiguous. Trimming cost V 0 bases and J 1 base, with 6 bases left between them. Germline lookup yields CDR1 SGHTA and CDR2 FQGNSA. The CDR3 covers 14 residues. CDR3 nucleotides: TGTGCCAGCAGCTTAGCGCCGGATAACTATGGCTACACCTTC. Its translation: CASSLAPDNYGYTF.

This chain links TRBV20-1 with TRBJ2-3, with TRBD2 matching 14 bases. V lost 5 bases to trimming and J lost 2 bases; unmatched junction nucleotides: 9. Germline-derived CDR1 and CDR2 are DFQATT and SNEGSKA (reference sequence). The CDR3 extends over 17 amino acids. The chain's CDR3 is CSAVPGLAGVLTDTQYF. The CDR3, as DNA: TGCAGTGCTGTCCCGGGACTAGCGGGGGTTCTCACAGATACGCAGTATTTT.